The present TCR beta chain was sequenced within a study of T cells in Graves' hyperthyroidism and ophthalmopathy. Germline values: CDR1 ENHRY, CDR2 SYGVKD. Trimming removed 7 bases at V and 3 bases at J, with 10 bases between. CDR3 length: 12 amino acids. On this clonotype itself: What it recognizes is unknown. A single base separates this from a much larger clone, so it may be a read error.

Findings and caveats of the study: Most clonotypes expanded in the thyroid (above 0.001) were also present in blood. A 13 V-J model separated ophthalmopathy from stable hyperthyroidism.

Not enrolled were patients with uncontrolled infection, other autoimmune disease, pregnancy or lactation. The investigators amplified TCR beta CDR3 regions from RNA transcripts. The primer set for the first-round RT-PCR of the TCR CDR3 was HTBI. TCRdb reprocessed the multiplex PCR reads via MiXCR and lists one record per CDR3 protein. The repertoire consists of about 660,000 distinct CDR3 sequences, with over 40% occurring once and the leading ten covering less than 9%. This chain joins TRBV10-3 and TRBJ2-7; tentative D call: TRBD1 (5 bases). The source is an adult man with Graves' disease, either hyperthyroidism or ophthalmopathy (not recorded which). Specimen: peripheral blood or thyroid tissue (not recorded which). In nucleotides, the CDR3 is TGTGCCATCAACAATGACAGCTACGAGCAGTACTTC. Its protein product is CAINNDSYEQYF.